This is a list of T cell receptor beta chains from one sample in a study of blood T cell repertoires in COVID-19. Clones were sequenced by immunoSEQ multiplex PCR, and TCRdb holds only the in-frame ones, with some missing. The sample yields about 150,000 clones, over 80% seen once. Sequenced input: peripheral blood. The receptors derive from a woman in her fifties or sixties with acute or convalescent COVID-19. CDR3s include the opening cysteine and the closing phenylalanine or tryptophan. A D gene is named only where the DNA matches it firmly. Clone size is given for some rows only: seen once, a few or many times, or a class if the clone is expanded.

-,TRBV21-1,17,TRBJ1-3,-,CASTLGGWGGTGNTIYF,TGTGCCAGCACGCTGGGGGGATGGGGCGGTACTGGAAACACCATATATTTT
few,TRBV7-2,16,TRBJ1-6,-,CASSRTMSSYNSPLHF,TGTGCCAGCAGTCGTACCATGAGCTCCTATAATTCACCCCTCCACTTT
-,TRBV7-9,14,TRBJ1-2,-,CASSPGAGRYGYTF,TGTGCCAGCAGCCCCGGGGCGGGGCGGTATGGCTACACCTTC
-,TRBV21-1,16,TRBJ1-6,-,CASSIADRGPNSPLHF,TGTGCCAGCAGCATCGCGGACAGGGGGCCAAATTCACCCCTCCACTTT
-,TRBV2,17,TRBJ2-1,TRBD2,CASKGLAGDSSYNEQFF,TGTGCCAGCAAGGGACTAGCGGGGGACAGCTCCTACAATGAGCAGTTCTTC
-,TRBV7-2,14,TRBJ1-1,TRBD1,CASRRQGPNTEAFF,TGTGCCAGCAGGCGACAGGGTCCGAACACTGAAGCTTTCTTT
-,TRBV19,14,TRBJ2-2,-,CASTRTPGTGELFF,TGTGCCAGTACAAGGACCCCGGGGACCGGGGAGCTGTTTTTT
once,TRBV5-1,13,TRBJ2-5,-,CASSSQGSETQYF,TGCGCCAGCAGCTCACAGGGAAGCGAGACCCAGTACTTC
-,TRBV6-5,16,TRBJ2-7,TRBD1,CASSYSRTGGVYEQYF,TGTGCCAGCAGTTACTCTCGGACAGGGGGAGTCTACGAGCAGTACTTC
-,TRBV4-1,16,TRBJ1-2,-,CASSQEDLSGNYGYTF,TGCGCCAGCAGCCAAGAAGATTTGTCAGGAAACTATGGCTACACCTTC
-,TRBV18,12,TRBJ2-7,-,CASSRSSYEQYF,TGTGCCAGCTCACGCAGCTCCTACGAGCAGTACTTC
-,TRBV29-1,12,TRBJ2-7,TRBD1,CSALRTGSEQYF,TGCAGCGCTCTCCGGACAGGGAGCGAGCAGTACTTC
-,TRBV7-2,16,TRBJ1-5,-,CASSSVGVGSNQPQHF,TGTGCCAGCAGCTCGGTGGGAGTAGGGAGCAATCAGCCCCAGCATTTT
once,TRBV7-3,15,TRBJ2-2,TRBD1,CASSSTGQATGELFF,TGTGCCAGCAGCTCCACCGGACAGGCAACCGGGGAGCTGTTTTTT
-,TRBV7-2,16,TRBJ2-7,-,CASSLGGRPLAREQYF,TGTGCCAGCAGCTTAGGAGGGAGGCCCTTAGCTCGGGAGCAGTACTTC
-,TRBV5-3,14,TRBJ1-6,-,CRCHRDSPDSPLHF,TGCCGCTGCCACCGGGACTCCCCCGATTCACCCCTCCACTTT
-,TRBV6-2/TRBV6-3,20,TRBJ1-6,-,CASTPIPGGGRVSYNSPLHF,TGTGCCAGCACCCCTATCCCAGGAGGCGGCCGCGTATCCTATAATTCACCCCTCCACTTT
-,TRBV6-1,15,TRBJ1-1,-,CASSEVWGENTEAFF,TGTGCCAGCAGTGAAGTTTGGGGGGAGAACACTGAAGCTTTCTTT
once,TRBV10-3,14,TRBJ2-7,TRBD1,CAISQDREYYEQYF,TGTGCCATCAGCCAGGACAGGGAATACTACGAGCAGTACTTC
few,TRBV2,14,TRBJ2-3,TRBD1,CASSGTGGTDTQYF,TGTGCCAGCAGTGGGACAGGGGGTACAGATACGCAGTATTTT
-,TRBV27,17,TRBJ2-1,TRBD1,CASSFIRQGLVENEQFF,TGTGCCAGCAGCTTCATCCGACAGGGTCTAGTGGAGAATGAGCAGTTCTTC
few,TRBV7-2,14,TRBJ1-1,-,CASSQGAKNTEAFF,TGTGCCAGCAGCCAAGGGGCCAAGAACACTGAAGCTTTCTTT
-,TRBV6-2/TRBV6-3,15,TRBJ2-3,TRBD1,CASSGPGQGTDTQYF,TGTGCCAGCAGTGGGCCGGGACAGGGGACAGATACGCAGTATTTT
-,TRBV11-3,14,TRBJ2-1,-,CASSLDGGGDEQFF,TGTGCCAGCAGCCTGGACGGCGGGGGCGATGAGCAGTTCTTC
-,TRBV30,14,TRBJ2-3,TRBD2,CAWNSAGGTDTQYF,TGTGCCTGGAACTCAGCGGGGGGCACAGATACGCAGTATTTT
-,TRBV3-1/TRBV3-2,14,TRBJ2-3,-,CASSQRAGTDTQYF,TGTGCCAGCAGCCAGAGGGCTGGCACAGATACGCAGTATTTT
-,TRBV25-1,13,TRBJ1-1,-,CASSGSPDTEAFF,TGTGCCAGCAGTGGAAGCCCCGACACTGAAGCTTTCTTT
-,TRBV12-5,13,TRBJ2-7,-,CASGPDRTDEQYF,TGTGCTAGTGGTCCCGATCGAACGGACGAGCAGTACTTC
-,TRBV6-6,15,TRBJ1-5,-,CASSPRAFGNQPQHF,TGTGCCAGCAGCCCCAGGGCTTTTGGCAATCAGCCCCAGCATTTT
-,TRBV18,15,TRBJ1-4,-,CASSPPVAGTEKLFF,TGTGCCAGCTCACCACCGGTGGCGGGGACTGAAAAACTGTTTTTT
-,TRBV4-1,17,TRBJ1-1,TRBD1,CASSPFPGTGTGTEAFF,TGCGCCAGCAGCCCCTTTCCCGGGACAGGGACGGGCACTGAAGCTTTCTTT
few,TRBV7-2,15,TRBJ1-3,TRBD1,CASSLYRGQGNTIYF,TGTGCCAGCAGCTTATACAGGGGGCAAGGAAACACCATATATTTT
-,TRBV2,16,TRBJ2-1,-,CASRQVTGGLGNEQFF,TGTGCCAGCAGGCAGGTGACGGGGGGCTTGGGCAATGAGCAGTTCTTC
-,TRBV29-1,13,TRBJ2-1,TRBD2,CSGWRGAYNEQFF,TGCAGCGGGTGGCGGGGGGCCTACAATGAGCAGTTCTTC
few,TRBV5-1,14,TRBJ1-1,TRBD1,CASLSGQPNTEAFF,TGCGCCAGCTTATCGGGACAGCCTAACACTGAAGCTTTCTTT
-,TRBV14,13,TRBJ1-6,TRBD1,CASSRDRDSPLHF,TGTGCCAGCAGCCGGGACAGGGATTCACCCCTCCACTTT
-,TRBV7-2,14,TRBJ2-7,-,CASSGDSKYYEQYF,TGTGCCAGCAGCGGCGACTCAAAATACTACGAGCAGTACTTC
once,TRBV2,13,TRBJ1-2,-,CASMKGFDYGYTF,TGTGCCAGCATGAAGGGGTTCGACTATGGCTACACCTTC
-,TRBV19,14,TRBJ2-7,TRBD2,CASSISGGLYEQYF,TGTGCCAGTAGTATTTCGGGGGGGCTGTACGAGCAGTACTTC
-,TRBV6-5,13,TRBJ2-2,-,CASRTGPTGELFF,TGTGCCAGCCGGACTGGTCCCACCGGGGAGCTGTTTTTT
-,TRBV10-2,14,TRBJ1-3,-,CASSEGGSGNTIYF,TGCGCCAGCAGTGAAGGGGGCTCTGGAAACACCATATATTTT
once,TRBV7-2,14,TRBJ2-3,-,CASRRTSSTDTQYF,TGTGCCAGCAGGAGGACTTCTAGCACAGATACGCAGTATTTT
-,TRBV11-1,13,TRBJ1-2,-,CASSLAAGNGYTF,TGTGCCAGCAGCTTAGCGGCAGGGAATGGCTACACCTTC
-,TRBV7-3,13,TRBJ2-5,-,CASSLLPKMSQYF,TGTGCCAGCAGCTTACTGCCCAAGATGAGCCAGTACTTC
-,TRBV19,16,TRBJ2-2,-,CASSTFVGVDTGELFF,TGTGCCAGTAGTACATTTGTCGGGGTGGACACCGGGGAGCTGTTTTTT
-,TRBV6-8,14,TRBJ1-3,TRBD1,CASRTDRARNTIYF,TGTGCCAGCAGAACTGACAGGGCCAGAAACACCATATATTTT
-,TRBV7-9,14,TRBJ2-7,-,CASSLGQGRHEQYF,TGTGCCAGCAGCTTAGGGCAGGGCAGACACGAGCAGTACTTC
-,TRBV24-1,13,TRBJ1-2,TRBD1,CATSGGQGYGYTF,TGTGCCACCAGTGGGGGACAGGGTTATGGCTACACCTTC